These 21 T cell receptor beta chains were sequenced from one sample in a study of long-term antiretroviral therapy in people with HIV (dated 2022 in TCRdb). The immunoSEQ hsTCRB v3.0 assay was used at survey level resolution for TRB variable region sequencing. The table comes from immuneACCESS by way of TCRdb, which keeps in-frame sequences with V and J called. Part of the clones is missing from these tables; in studies checked, under half for an unresolved V gene and the rest for unknown reasons. Within this sample are around 25,000 clones, with around 82% of them counted one time only. About 4.6% of the sample comes from the top ten. The starting material was unsorted PBMCs, obtained 3 years after starting antiretroviral therapy. These receptors were obtained from a man in his late teens or twenties with HIV.

This sequence joins TRBV27 and TRBJ1-1; D possibly corresponds to TRBD1 (6 bases). The CDR3 extends over 13 amino acids. The germline V gene encodes CDR1 MNHEY and CDR2 SMNVEV (reference sequence). The germline V and J ends were trimmed by 0 bases and 6 bases, with 8 bases remaining between them. CDR3 in amino acids: CASSLSRQAEAFF. The DNA of the CDR3 is TGTGCCAGCAGTTTATCCCGACAGGCTGAAGCTTTCTTT.

The chain carries TRBV30 and TRBJ2-2; D assignment may be TRBD1 or TRBD2 (5 bases each). Germline V CDR1 and CDR2: GTSNPN, SVGIG (reference sequence). This CDR3 comprises 16 residues. V shed 0 bases and J shed 4 bases, with 15 bases lying between them. CDR3 in DNA: TGTGCCTGGAGTGTCGGGGCGAAGGGGAGCACCGGGGAGCTGTTTTTT. Translation gives CAWSVGAKGSTGELFF.

The chain combines TRBV19 with TRBJ1-6; the match to TRBD1 covers 7 bases. Germline CDR1 and CDR2: LNHDA and SQIVND (reference sequence). This CDR3 is built from 16 residues. Trimming took 3 bases from V and 8 from J; bases not matched to a gene: 10. CDR3 sequence reads: CASSMAQGGSYSPLHF. CDR3 coding DNA: TGTGCCAGTAGTATGGCCCAGGGGGGAAGCTATTCACCCCTCCACTTT.

The chain couples TRBV15 to TRBJ2-4, with D unclear. The CDR3 loop spans 15 amino acids. Germline lookup yields CDR1 LNHNV and CDR2 YYDKDF (reference sequence). The V end lost 0 bases, the J end lost 8 bases, and 14 bases lay between the germline ends. DNA for the CDR3: TGTGCCACCAGCAGAGATTTGGGGTTTTGGGACATTCAGTACTTC. This encodes CATSRDLGFWDIQYF.

V gene TRBV5-1 combines with J gene TRBJ2-7; D is unclear. Trimming left V 5 bases short and J 0 bases short, with 15 bases between. CDR3 length equals 15 residues. From germline, CDR1 is SGHRS and CDR2 YFSETQ. The CDR3 loop reads CASRPTVPSSYEQYF. The CDR3 DNA reads as TGCGCCAGCAGACCTACAGTCCCGAGCTCCTACGAGCAGTACTTC. Drawing the rest from reference TRBV5-1 and TRBJ2-7, the complete variable domain is KAGVTQTPRYLIKTRGQQVTLSCSPISGHRSVSWYQQTPGQGLQFLFEYFSETQRNKGNFPGRFSGRQFSNSRSEMNVSTLELGDSALYLCASRPTVPSSYEQYFGPGTRLTVT.

This clone was seen a few times. This chain joins TRBV9 and TRBJ1-3; D not certain. Trimming took 0 bases from V and 2 from J, leaving 9 bases between them. From germline, CDR1 is SGDLS and CDR2 YYNGEE. CDR3 size: 15 residues. In DNA, the CDR3 is TGTGCCAGCAGCGTAGCCGAGGGAACTGGAAACACCATATATTTT. Protein: CASSVAEGTGNTIYF.

V gene TRBV19 combines with J gene TRBJ2-1; D ambiguous. Per germline, CDR1 LNHDA and CDR2 SQIVND (reference sequence). V gave up 10 bases and J gave up 4 bases, with 20 bases separating them. This CDR3 has 15 residues. For the CDR3, the DNA is TGTGCCACCTCCGACGTCGGATGGTCTTACAATGAGCAGTTCTTC. Translated: CATSDVGWSYNEQFF. Complete variable domain (other parts from reference TRBV19 and TRBJ2-1): DGGITQSPKYLFRKEGQNVTLSCEQNLNHDAMYWYRQDPGQGLRLIYYSQIVNDFQKGDIAEGYSVSREKKESFPLTVTSAQKNPTAFYLCATSDVGWSYNEQFFGPGTRLTVL.

The rearrangement joins TRBV18 to TRBJ2-2; 9 bases agree with TRBD2. The CDR3 totals 19 residues. The germline gives CDR1 KGHSH, CDR2 LQKENI. The V and J ends lost 4 bases and 6 bases, in that order; junction bases with no gene match: 18. Written as DNA, the CDR3 is TGTGCCAGCTCACAAGCATCCACGGCGGGGGGGCGACTGTCCGGGGAGCTGTTTTTT. Protein sequence: CASSQASTAGGRLSGELFF.

This rearrangement joins TRBV10-3 to TRBJ2-7, with unresolved D. Germline CDR1 and CDR2: ENHRY and SYGVKD. V was trimmed by 6 bases and J by 0 bases, leaving 15 bases between them. The CDR3 sequence is 15 residues long. CDR3 sequence: CAISVGPRSSYEQYV. DNA of the CDR3: TGTGCCATCAGCGTCGGCCCGAGGAGCTCCTACGAGCAGTACGTC.

The chain combines TRBV28 with TRBJ2-5; D uncertain. The V gene lost 2 bases and the J gene lost 3 bases, with 1 base spanning the gap. Germline loops: CDR1 MDHEN, CDR2 SYDVKM. The CDR3 extends over 11 amino acids. The CDR3 DNA reads as TGTGCCAGCAGTTTAGAAGAGACCCAGTACTTC. Its protein is CASSLEETQYF.

This clone was observed a handful of times. CDR3: CATSRDRGNGNEKLFF. CDR3 sequence (DNA): TGTGCCACCAGCAGAGATCGAGGAAATGGTAATGAAAAACTGTTTTTT. The rearrangement uses TRBV15 and TRBJ1-4; no clear D. Per germline, CDR1 LNHNV and CDR2 YYDKDF (reference sequence). CDR3 length equals 16 residues. V dropped 0 bases and J dropped 4 bases, with 12 bases sitting between them.

The chain recombines TRBV2 with TRBJ2-3; 8 bases are shared with TRBD1. V was pared by 2 bases and J by 14 bases, with 6 bases of the junction left unmatched. Germline V lookup: CDR1 SNHLY, CDR2 FYNNEI. CDR3 length equals 12 residues. This CDR3 reads CASSERGQVGYF. For the CDR3, the DNA is TGTGCCAGCAGTGAAAGGGGACAGGTAGGGTATTTT.

The V gene is TRBV13, the J gene TRBJ1-6, with D tentatively TRBD1 (5 bases). The CDR3 totals 16 residues. Between the trimmed V and J ends, which lost 0 bases and 9 bases, there was a span of 15 bases. Germline assignment: CDR1 PRHDT and CDR2 FYEKMQ (reference sequence). The CDR3 DNA reads as TGTGCCAGCAGCTTAGGGGGGGGAGCGGATGGTTCACCCCTCCACTTT. Residues: CASSLGGGADGSPLHF.

The rearrangement links TRBV2 to TRBJ2-7; TRBD1 aligns across 9 bases. With V trimmed by 7 bases and J by 1 base, 5 bases remained unmatched. The CDR3 totals 14 residues. Germline CDR1 is SNHLY and CDR2 is FYNNEI. Here the CDR3 DNA reads TGTGCCAGCAACGACGGGACAGGGTCCTACGAGCAGTACTTC. Translating it yields CASNDGTGSYEQYF.

This chain connects TRBV5-1 to TRBJ1-2; D call uncertain. The V end lost 0 bases, the J end lost 7 bases, and 10 bases lay between the germline ends. From germline, CDR1 is SGHRS and CDR2 YFSETQ. The CDR3 is 13 residues long. The CDR3 loop reads CASSLVGEAGYTF. Written as DNA, the CDR3 is TGCGCCAGCAGCTTGGTTGGCGAAGCTGGCTACACCTTC.

The CDR3, as DNA: TGTGCTAGTGGTTTGGAATTGGGGGAGAACACCGGGGAGCTGTTTTTT. Amino acid sequence: CASGLELGENTGELFF. V is TRBV12-5 and J is TRBJ2-2; D might be TRBD1 or TRBD2, each matching 5 bases. The germline CDR1 and CDR2 sequences are LGHNT and FRNRAP. The CDR3 length is 16 residues. Trimming took 1 base from V and 1 from J, leaving 10 bases between them.

The chain carries TRBV5-5 and TRBJ2-5; D is perhaps TRBD1 (7 bases). Germline CDR1 and CDR2: SGHKS and YYEKEE (reference sequence). There are 15 residues in the CDR3. Trimming cost V 5 bases and J 2 bases, with 16 bases left between them. CDR3 in amino acids: CASRAVRGVQETQYF. The CDR3 bases are TGTGCCAGCAGAGCCGTCAGGGGGGTGCAAGAGACCCAGTACTTC.

The chain is built from TRBV25-1 and TRBJ1-2, with 7 bases fitting TRBD1. Germline V gene lookup returns CDR1 MGHDK and CDR2 SYGVNS. This CDR3 comprises 15 residues. The V gene end was trimmed by 1 base and the J gene end by 4 bases; junction bases not matched to a gene: 6. CDR3 in amino acids: CASSEFEQGLYGYTF. CDR3 bases: TGTGCCAGCAGTGAATTTGAACAGGGGCTCTATGGCTACACCTTC.

The chain couples TRBV7-3 to TRBJ2-5, with a weak D call TRBD2 (6 bases). The V gene lost 2 bases and the J gene lost 5 bases, with 9 bases spanning the gap. The V gene's germline CDR1 is SGHTA and CDR2 FQGTGA. This CDR3 has 13 amino acids. CDR3 sequence (DNA): TGTGCCAGCAGCTTAGGGGGGAGGGAGACCCAGTACTTC. This gives the protein CASSLGGRETQYF.

The CDR3 region has the DNA TGTGCCAGCAGCACAGGACGGCCGAACACCGGGGAGCTGTTTTTT. Translated, it gives CASSTGRPNTGELFF. The genes are TRBV7-8 and TRBJ2-2; TRBD1 is a possible D gene (5 bases). The CDR3 covers 15 residues. V was pared by 5 bases and J by 0 bases, with 10 bases between. CDR1 and CDR2 from the germline V gene are SGHVS and FQNEAQ.

This chain connects TRBV4-1 to TRBJ2-7; possible D gene TRBD2, 5 bases. The length of the CDR3 is 14 residues. Germline V gene data show CDR1 as MGHRA and CDR2 as YSYEKL. V dropped 3 bases and J dropped 7 bases, with 16 bases sitting between them. The CDR3 protein is CASSQRASFGEQYF. CDR3 sequence (DNA): TGCGCCAGCAGCCAGAGGGCCTCGTTCGGGGAGCAGTACTTC.